This passage covers 13 T cell receptor beta chains from one sample sequenced in a study of OX40 agonist ivuxolimab in advanced cancers. Sequenced by immunoSEQ multiplex PCR; TCRdb stores in-frame clones only, minus some. The sample has some 79,000 clones, around 90% seen once; the top ten hold 0.44%. The sequences come from CD4+ or CD8+ T cells sorted from blood, collected in a trial of the OX40 agonist ivuxolimab. All receptors come from an adult with an advanced solid tumor such as melanoma, head and neck, liver or kidney cancer.

The chain joins TRBV18 to TRBJ1-1; 7 nucleotides align to TRBD1. Per the germline V gene, CDR1 is KGHSH and CDR2 is LQKENI. Trimming at V came to 3 bases and at J to 4 bases, leaving 8 bases not matched to a gene. The CDR3 length is 15 residues. The CDR3 here is CASSPPGTVSTEAFF. CDR3 coding DNA: TGTGCCAGCTCACCCCCCGGGACAGTTAGCACTGAAGCTTTCTTT.

This chain uses TRBV19 with TRBJ1-3; D possibly corresponds to TRBD1 (6 bases). V was pared by 5 bases and J by 3 bases, with 11 bases between. CDR1 is LNHDA, CDR2 SQIVND, per germline (reference sequence). The CDR3 has 14 amino acids. Here the CDR3 reads CASSAGAIGNTIYF. The CDR3 coding sequence is TGTGCCAGTAGTGCAGGGGCCATTGGAAACACCATATATTTT. The full variable domain, rest sourced from reference TRBV19 and TRBJ1-3, is DGGITQSPKYLFRKEGQNVTLSCEQNLNHDAMYWYRQDPGQGLRLIYYSQIVNDFQKGDIAEGYSVSREKKESFPLTVTSAQKNPTAFYLCASSAGAIGNTIYFGEGSWLTVV.

This CDR3 reads CASSITGTVRSGANVLTF. CDR3 bases: TGTGCCAGCAGCATCACCGGGACGGTTCGCTCTGGGGCCAACGTCCTGACTTTC. V usage is TRBV7-2 and J usage is TRBJ2-6, with D possibly called TRBD1 or TRBD2 (5 bases each). CDR1 SGHTA and CDR2 FQGNSA come from the germline V gene. Trimming left V 5 bases short and J 0 bases short, with 17 bases between. This CDR3 is 18 amino acids long.

This clone was detected only once. The J gene is TRBJ2-2, the V gene TRBV9; a possible D gene is TRBD2 (6 bases). V shed 2 bases and J shed 3 bases, with 8 bases lying between them. In germline, CDR1 is SGDLS, CDR2 YYNGEE. This CDR3 has 14 amino acids. The CDR3 bases are TGTGCCAGCAGCGTTGGGACTGACACCGGGGAGCTGTTTTTT. Protein: CASSVGTDTGELFF.

This chain uses TRBV11-2 with TRBJ2-1, with TRBD2 matching over 7 bases. CDR1 and CDR2 (germline): SGHAT, FQNNGV. The CDR3 has 12 residues. Germline trimming cut 4 bases from V and 15 bases from J; bases unmatched to any gene: 9. CDR3 region: CASSSVTSLRFF. Written as DNA, the CDR3 is TGTGCCAGCAGCTCTGTGACTAGCCTTAGGTTCTTC. The entire variable domain, with the rest obtained from reference TRBV11-2 and TRBJ2-1, is as follows: EAGVAQSPRYKIIEKRQSVAFWCNPISGHATLYWYQQILGQGPKLLIQFQNNGVVDDSQLPKDRFSAERLKGVDSTLKIQPAKLEDSAVYLCASSSVTSLRFFGPGTRLTVL.

The V call is TRBV5-6, the J call TRBJ2-2, with 10 nucleotides matching TRBD2. In germline, CDR1 is SGHDT, CDR2 YYEEEE. The CDR3 has 18 residues. V shed 4 bases and J 5 bases; nucleotides not matched to a gene: 14. The CDR3 loop is CASSPRPAGLAETGELFF. CDR3 DNA sequence: TGTGCCAGCAGCCCGAGACCTGCCGGACTAGCGGAGACCGGGGAGCTGTTTTTT.

This clone was picked up a small number of times. This chain links TRBV19 with TRBJ2-7, with D uncertain. The V and J ends lost 4 bases and 0 bases respectively, with 10 bases between them. CDR3 length: 14 residues. Germline V CDR1 and CDR2: LNHDA, SQIVND (reference sequence). The CDR3 region has the DNA TGTGCCAGTAGTACAGACCTGAGCTCCTACGAGCAGTACTTC. Its translation is CASSTDLSSYEQYF.

J is TRBJ1-1 and V is TRBV6-5, with D hard to call. CDR1 and CDR2 from the germline V gene are MNHEY and SVGAGI. Trimming pared 4 bases from V and 1 base from J, leaving 7 bases between. This CDR3 has 13 residues. The CDR3 reads CASSSYKNTEAFF. DNA of the CDR3: TGTGCCAGCAGTTCTTACAAGAACACTGAAGCTTTCTTT.

This clone has a handful of counts. This chain joins TRBV7-2 and TRBJ1-1; TRBD1 matches 7 bases. There are 13 residues in the CDR3. The germline V gene has CDR1 SGHTA and CDR2 FQGNSA. The junction had 0 bases not matched to a gene; V was cut back by 2 bases and J by 3 bases. As DNA, the CDR3 is TGTGCCAGCAGCTTACAGGGGGACACTGAAGCTTTCTTT. It yields the protein CASSLQGDTEAFF.

The chain recombines TRBV6-4 with TRBJ1-5, with D perhaps matching TRBD1 (6 bases). V was shortened by 3 bases and J by 4 bases, with 10 bases between the two germline ends. Germline CDR1 is MRHNA and CDR2 is SNTAGT. This CDR3 has 14 amino acids. Here the CDR3 DNA reads TGTGCCAGCAGTGAACAGGGCGATAATCAGCCCCAGCATTTT. Translating gives CASSEQGDNQPQHF.

This clone has a single count. V and J are TRBV19 and TRBJ2-6, with 11 bases that match TRBD1. CDR3 size: 18 residues. J lost 1 base, V lost 5 bases, and 7 bases had no gene match. Per the germline V gene, CDR1 is LNHDA and CDR2 is SQIVND (reference sequence). CDR3 nucleotide sequence: TGTGCCAGTAGTGCTCGGGACAGGGGGATGTCTGGGGCCAACGTCCTGACTTTC. Translating gives CASSARDRGMSGANVLTF.

V gene TRBV18 combines with J gene TRBJ1-1; TRBD1 matches at 7 bases. V lost 3 bases, J lost 6 bases, and 10 bases stayed unmatched. Germline values: CDR1 KGHSH, CDR2 LQKENI. This CDR3 is 15 amino acids long. For the CDR3, the DNA is TGTGCCAGCTCACCCCCGACAGGGAATGGGGCTGAAGCTTTCTTT. Translation gives CASSPPTGNGAEAFF. Supplemented by reference TRBV18 and TRBJ1-1, the full variable domain reads NAGVMQNPRHLVRRRGQEARLRCSPMKGHSHVYWYRQLPEEGLKFMVYLQKENIIDESGMPKERFSAEFPKEGPSILRIQQVVRGDSAAYFCASSPPTGNGAEAFFGQGTRLTVV.

V gene TRBV25-1 combines with J gene TRBJ2-3; D is unclear. CDR1 and CDR2 (germline): MGHDK, SYGVNS. The length of the CDR3 is 12 residues. Between the trimmed V and J ends, which lost 8 bases and 7 bases, there was a span of 13 bases. DNA of the CDR3: TGTGCCAGCGGAACTTCCCCGTATACGCAGTATTTT. Its translation is CASGTSPYTQYF.